This T cell receptor (beta chain) originates from a study of human T cells and chemical hapten exposure. TCRdb reprocessed the RACE reads via MiXCR and lists one record per CDR3 protein. The repertoire holds fewer than 150,000 distinct CDR3 sequences, with roughly 15% as singletons. The CDR3 has 13 residues. V lost 4 bases and J 7 bases, leaving 11 bases between the germline ends. Germline V gene data show CDR1 as SGHTA and CDR2 as FQGNSA. This sample's time point: patch test 1, 2 weeks after DPC sensitization. The sample's treatment: therapeutic diphenylcyclopropenone sensitization with weekly scalp DPC.

The TCR was taken from a young man with alopecia areata. Some clones in this sample may be carry-over from other donors' samples. J is TRBJ2-1 and V is TRBV7-2; D unresolved. The sample was whole blood, taken in connection with sensitization to the hapten diphenylcyclopropenone (DPC). CDR3 protein: CASSSFTENEQFF. The CDR3 DNA reads as TGTGCCAGCAGCTCATTCACGGAGAATGAGCAGTTCTTC.